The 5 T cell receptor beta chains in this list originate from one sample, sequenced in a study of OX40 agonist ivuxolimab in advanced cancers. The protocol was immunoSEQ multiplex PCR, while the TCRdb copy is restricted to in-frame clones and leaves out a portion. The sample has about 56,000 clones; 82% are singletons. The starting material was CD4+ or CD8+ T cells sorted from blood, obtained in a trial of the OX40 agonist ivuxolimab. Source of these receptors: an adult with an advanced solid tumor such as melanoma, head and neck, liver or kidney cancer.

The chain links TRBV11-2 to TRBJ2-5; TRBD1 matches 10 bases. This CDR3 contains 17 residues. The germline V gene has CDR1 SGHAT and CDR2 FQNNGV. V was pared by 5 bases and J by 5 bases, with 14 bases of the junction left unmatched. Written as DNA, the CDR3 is TGTGCCAGCAGCGGCGAGCCGGGGACAGGGGTCGGGGAGACCCAGTACTTC. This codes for CASSGEPGTGVGETQYF.

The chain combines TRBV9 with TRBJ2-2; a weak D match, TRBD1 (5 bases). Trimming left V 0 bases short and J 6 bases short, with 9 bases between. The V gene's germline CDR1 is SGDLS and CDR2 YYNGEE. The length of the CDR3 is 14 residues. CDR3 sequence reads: CASSVDGHPGELFF. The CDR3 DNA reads TGTGCCAGCAGCGTAGACGGACATCCCGGGGAGCTGTTTTTT.

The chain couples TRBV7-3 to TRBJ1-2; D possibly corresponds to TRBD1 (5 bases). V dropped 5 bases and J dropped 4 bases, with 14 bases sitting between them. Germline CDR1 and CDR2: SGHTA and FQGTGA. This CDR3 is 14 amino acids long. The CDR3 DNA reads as TGTGCCAGCAGCCCTAGCGGGGGGGGCTATGGCTACACCTTC. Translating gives CASSPSGGGYGYTF. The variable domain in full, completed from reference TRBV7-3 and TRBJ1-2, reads GAGVSQTPSNKVTEKGKYVELRCDPISGHTALYWYRQSLGQGPEFLIYFQGTGAADDSGLPNDRFFAVRPEGSVSTLKIQRTERGDSAVYLCASSPSGGGYGYTFGSGTRLTVV.

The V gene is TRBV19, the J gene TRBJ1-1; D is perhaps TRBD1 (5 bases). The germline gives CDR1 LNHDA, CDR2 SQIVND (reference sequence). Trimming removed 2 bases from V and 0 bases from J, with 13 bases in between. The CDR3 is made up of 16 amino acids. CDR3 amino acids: CASSIMSQGLNTEAFF. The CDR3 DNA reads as TGTGCCAGTAGTATAATGTCGCAGGGTTTGAACACTGAAGCTTTCTTT. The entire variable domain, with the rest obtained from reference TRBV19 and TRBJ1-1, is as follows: DGGITQSPKYLFRKEGQNVTLSCEQNLNHDAMYWYRQDPGQGLRLIYYSQIVNDFQKGDIAEGYSVSREKKESFPLTVTSAQKNPTAFYLCASSIMSQGLNTEAFFGQGTRLTVV.

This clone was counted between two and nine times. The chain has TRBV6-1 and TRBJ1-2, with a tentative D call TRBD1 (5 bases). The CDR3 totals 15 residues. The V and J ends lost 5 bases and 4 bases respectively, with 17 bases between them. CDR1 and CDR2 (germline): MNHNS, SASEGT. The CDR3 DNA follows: TGTGCCAGCAGTCCCCTCTCGTCAGGGATCTATGGCTACACCTTC. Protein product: CASSPLSSGIYGYTF.